The 30 T cell receptor beta chains given below trace back to one sample, sequenced in a study of T cells in Graves' hyperthyroidism and ophthalmopathy. Using RNA transcripts as the source, TCR beta CDR3 regions were amplified. The primer set for the first-round RT-PCR of the TCR CDR3 was HTBI. TCRdb re-called the multiplex PCR reads through MiXCR, storing one row per CDR3 protein. The data show hundreds of thousands of distinct CDR3 sequences, 16% seen once. The sample was blood. All receptors come from a woman aged 18-30 years with Graves' hyperthyroidism.

The chain links TRBV6-2 or TRBV6-3 to TRBJ2-2; D is unclear. V lost 0 bases to trimming and J lost 5 bases, with 7 bases between them. The V gene's germline CDR1 is MNHEY and CDR2 SVGEGT. This CDR3 has 14 residues. CDR3: CASSYSQATGELFF. The CDR3 nucleotides read TGTGCCAGCAGTTACTCGCAGGCGACCGGGGAGCTGTTTTTT.

This clonotype was seen repeatedly, ten times or more. The chain uses TRBV12-3 or TRBV12-4 and TRBJ2-3; TRBD2 matches at 7 bases. V shed 0 bases, J shed 2 bases, and the junction held 5 bases outside the gene matches. The CDR3 runs 16 residues. Here the CDR3 DNA reads TGTGCCAGCAGTTTAGCGAGGCGGGAGCTCACAGATACGCAGTATTTT. Translating gives CASSLARRELTDTQYF.

This CDR3 is CASSPKGDLYEQYF. The CDR3, as DNA: TGTGCCAGCAGCCCAAAAGGGGACCTCTACGAGCAGTACTTC. The chain has TRBV7-2 and TRBJ2-7, with D possibly called TRBD1 or TRBD2 (5 bases each). Germline CDR1 and CDR2: SGHTA and FQGNSA. The CDR3 extends over 14 amino acids. Trimming stripped 5 bases from V and 3 bases from J, with 14 bases between.

In this sample, this clonotype turned up many times. The chain employs TRBV7-9 and TRBJ2-1, with TRBD2 matching 10 bases. The V segment lost 6 bases and the J segment 0 bases; nucleotides outside the gene matches: 5. CDR1 and CDR2 (germline): SEHNR, FQNEAQ (reference sequence). This CDR3 has 16 amino acids. The CDR3 sequence: CASSQLAGLSYNEQFF. DNA of the CDR3: TGTGCCAGCAGTCAACTAGCGGGACTCTCCTACAATGAGCAGTTCTTC.

The table lists this clonotype with a few counts. One base away lies a much larger clone, so this may be a sequencing read error. The rearrangement uses TRBV2 and TRBJ2-4, with TRBD2 matching 8 bases. Germline values: CDR1 SNHLY, CDR2 FYNNEI. This CDR3 has 15 residues. The CDR3 loop reads CASREREWSKNVQYF. CDR3 nucleotide sequence: TGTGCCAGCAGAGAGCGGGAGTGGAGCAAAAACGTTCAGTACTTC.

This chain uses TRBV19 with TRBJ1-1; possible D gene TRBD1, 6 bases. The germline V and J ends were trimmed by 9 bases and 6 bases, with 20 bases remaining between them. There are 14 residues in the CDR3. Per the germline V gene, CDR1 is LNHDA and CDR2 is SQIVND (reference sequence). The CDR3 is CASSEGVGLSEAFF. The CDR3 coding sequence is TGTGCCAGCAGTGAGGGGGTAGGACTTTCTGAAGCTTTCTTT.

This clonotype was seen many times. This chain connects TRBV19 to TRBJ2-1; TRBD2 matches 7 bases. Germline V lookup: CDR1 LNHDA, CDR2 SQIVND (reference sequence). The V gene end was trimmed by 2 bases and the J gene end by 4 bases; junction bases not matched to a gene: 5. The CDR3 consists of 15 residues. The CDR3 region is CASSINGGGYNEQFF. CDR3 in DNA: TGTGCCAGTAGTATAAATGGGGGGGGGTACAATGAGCAGTTCTTC.

The chain links TRBV29-1 to TRBJ1-2; tentatively, D is TRBD1 (6 bases). The germline V gene has CDR1 SQVTM and CDR2 ANQGSEA. V was cut by 6 bases and J by 4 bases, with 15 bases left in between. The CDR3 totals 13 residues. CDR3 DNA: TGCAGCGTCGAATCCCAGGGGAGCTATGGCTACACCTTC. This encodes CSVESQGSYGYTF.

This clonotype was seen more than once but under ten times. The chain recombines TRBV20-1 with TRBJ2-7, with no clear D. The CDR3 totals 12 residues. Germline V gene lookup returns CDR1 DFQATT and CDR2 SNEGSKA (reference sequence). V dropped 3 bases and J dropped 3 bases, with 9 bases sitting between them. CDR3 amino acids: CSARTWLYEQYF. Written as DNA, the CDR3 is TGCAGTGCTAGGACATGGCTCTACGAGCAGTACTTC.

This clonotype came up many times. The chain is built from TRBV7-3 and TRBJ2-3; D perhaps matches TRBD2 (6 bases). Trimming took 5 bases from V and 0 from J, leaving 12 bases between them. This CDR3 spans 15 amino acids. The germline V gene has CDR1 SGHTA and CDR2 FQGTGA. The CDR3 protein is CASSPSRGSTDTQYF. The CDR3 nucleotides read TGTGCCAGCAGCCCATCCCGGGGGAGCACAGATACGCAGTATTTT.

This clonotype was seen repeatedly, ten times or more. The chain couples TRBV7-3 to TRBJ2-2, with unresolved D. V was trimmed by 6 bases and J by 4 bases, leaving 3 bases between them. The CDR3 spans 11 residues. CDR1 and CDR2 (germline): SGHTA, FQGTGA. In DNA, the CDR3 is TGTGCCAGCAGTGGCACCGGGGAGCTGTTTTTT. It encodes CASSGTGELFF.

This clonotype was observed many times. This sequence joins TRBV3-1 and TRBJ1-2, with TRBD1 identical over 8 bases. Trimming at V came to 4 bases and at J to 8 bases, leaving 6 bases not matched to a gene. Germline V gives CDR1 LGHDT, CDR2 YNNKEL (reference sequence). The CDR3 is 13 residues long. The chain's CDR3 is CASSRLDRAGYTF. CDR3 in DNA: TGTGCCAGCAGCCGACTGGACAGGGCGGGCTACACCTTC.

This clonotype was picked up a small number of times. The rearrangement uses TRBV5-1 and TRBJ1-4, with D unclear. The CDR3 is 8 residues long. Germline V CDR1 and CDR2: SGHRS, YFSETQ. The CDR3 region is CAGEKLFF. DNA for the CDR3: TGCGCAGGGGAAAAACTGTTTTTT.

The chain employs TRBV12-3 or TRBV12-4 and TRBJ2-7; D may correspond to TRBD1 or TRBD2 (7 bases each). Between the trimmed V and J ends, which lost 3 bases and 3 bases, there was a span of 24 bases. The CDR3 sequence is 18 residues long. The CDR3 nucleotides read TGTGCCAGCAGTTTTTCGGACAGGTTGCTGCTAGCGGTCTACGAGCAGTACTTC. This gives the protein CASSFSDRLLLAVYEQYF.

This clonotype was recorded a few times. The V gene is TRBV24-1, the J gene TRBJ1-2, with TRBD1 matching over 7 bases. Germline V gives CDR1 KGHDR, CDR2 SFDVKD. The CDR3 is 16 residues long. V lost 7 bases, J lost 1 base, and 11 bases stayed unmatched. The CDR3 protein is CATSQRTGTVNYGYTF. The CDR3 region has the DNA TGTGCCACCAGCCAAAGAACCGGGACAGTTAACTATGGCTACACCTTC.

There are a few counts of this clonotype. The chain couples TRBV11-2 to TRBJ2-7; perhaps TRBD1 as D (5 bases). The CDR3 has 15 amino acids. The germline CDR1 and CDR2 sequences are SGHAT and FQNNGV. The V gene lost 4 bases and the J gene lost 2 bases, with 15 bases spanning the gap. Here the CDR3 reads CASSSQGATTYEQYF. CDR3 nucleotides: TGTGCCAGCAGCTCCCAAGGGGCAACTACCTACGAGCAGTACTTC.

This clonotype turned up a few times. The chain joins TRBV12-5 to TRBJ2-7, with 10 bases matching TRBD1. The CDR3 covers 16 residues. Unmatched junction bases numbered 9, after V lost 1 base and J lost 6 bases. Per germline, CDR1 LGHNT and CDR2 FRNRAP. The CDR3 nucleotides are TGTGCTAGTGGTTTGGCCCAAGGACAGGGGGTTTCCGAGCAGTACTTC. Translated, it gives CASGLAQGQGVSEQYF.

As for this clonotype: A much larger clone differs from this one at a single base, so this may be a read error. The chain uses TRBV7-9 and TRBJ1-6, with 8 bases that match TRBD1. Germline-derived CDR1 and CDR2 are SEHNR and FQNEAQ (reference sequence). This CDR3 spans 15 amino acids. CDR3 coding DNA: TGTGCCGGCAGGGCCCGGACAGGGCCGGATTCACCCCTCCACTTT. This encodes CAGRARTGPDSPLHF.

DNA for the CDR3: TGTGCCAGCAGCTTAGAGGGACTAGCGGGACCAGAGACCCAGTACTTC. As protein: CASSLEGLAGPETQYF. The V gene is TRBV7-6, the J gene TRBJ2-5, with 13 bases identical to TRBD2. CDR1 and CDR2 (germline): SGHVS, FNYEAQ. The J segment lost 4 bases and the V segment lost 1 base, leaving 3 bases of the junction unmatched. This CDR3 is built from 16 residues.

This clonotype was counted only a few times. This rearrangement joins TRBV20-1 to TRBJ2-7, with D perhaps matching TRBD1 (5 bases). The CDR3 runs to 13 residues. Germline CDR1 and CDR2: DFQATT and SNEGSKA (reference sequence). Trimming pared 4 bases from V and 2 bases from J, leaving 12 bases between. The CDR3 reads CSAIEDTPYEQYF. CDR3 DNA: TGCAGTGCTATCGAGGACACCCCCTACGAGCAGTACTTC.

The rearrangement uses TRBV20-1 and TRBJ2-2; 12 nucleotides match TRBD1. V gave up 6 bases and J gave up 7 bases; unmatched junction bases: 9. CDR1 and CDR2 (germline): DFQATT, SNEGSKA (reference sequence). The CDR3 runs to 15 residues. The CDR3 DNA sequence: TGCAGTGCCATATACCGGGACAGGGGGCTCGGGGAGCTGTTTTTT. As protein: CSAIYRDRGLGELFF.

This clonotype showed up just once. The chain is built from TRBV25-1 and TRBJ1-2, with D hard to call. Trimming removed 6 bases at V and 4 bases at J, with 12 bases between. CDR1 is MGHDK, CDR2 SYGVNS, per germline. The CDR3 totals 13 residues. This chain's CDR3 is CASSSGITYGYTF. The CDR3, as DNA: TGTGCCAGCAGCTCCGGGATCACCTATGGCTACACCTTC.

This clonotype was counted only a few times. The V call is TRBV6-1, the J call TRBJ2-7, with 8 bases that match TRBD1. The CDR3 is 16 amino acids. Germline CDR1 MNHNS, CDR2 SASEGT. The trim removed 5 bases at V and 0 bases at J, leaving 9 bases unmatched. CDR3 bases: TGTGCCAGCAGTTCTACCCGGACAGGGAGCTCCTACGAGCAGTACTTC. It yields the protein CASSSTRTGSSYEQYF.

This clonotype was recorded many times. The V gene is TRBV28, the J gene TRBJ1-2, with D unresolved. Germline assignment: CDR1 MDHEN and CDR2 SYDVKM. This CDR3 has 13 residues. V was cut by 6 bases and J by 2 bases, with 10 bases left in between. The CDR3: CASSLRRNYGYTF. CDR3 coding DNA: TGTGCCAGCAGCTTGCGTAGAAACTATGGCTACACCTTC.

J is TRBJ2-7 and V is TRBV10-3; 14 bases align to TRBD2. Germline CDR1 is ENHRY and CDR2 is SYGVKD. The V and J ends lost 4 bases and 5 bases, in that order; junction bases with no gene match: 1. The CDR3 loop spans 14 amino acids. This chain's CDR3 is CAISGLAGGDEQYF. In DNA, the CDR3 is TGTGCCATCAGTGGACTAGCGGGAGGGGACGAGCAGTACTTC.

In this sample, this clonotype turned up many times. The rearrangement uses TRBV10-3 and TRBJ2-5, with a tentative D call TRBD2 (6 bases). The length of the CDR3 is 15 residues. Trimming stripped 2 bases from V and 0 bases from J, with 10 bases between. The germline CDR1 and CDR2 sequences are ENHRY and SYGVKD. The CDR3 protein is CAISEPRDYQETQYF. The DNA for the CDR3 is TGTGCCATCAGTGAGCCCCGGGACTACCAAGAGACCCAGTACTTC.

This clonotype has a handful of counts. J is TRBJ1-1 and V is TRBV27, with D uncertain. From germline, CDR1 is MNHEY and CDR2 SMNVEV (reference sequence). The CDR3 sequence is 14 residues long. V was clipped by 0 bases and J by 4 bases, with 9 bases between them. CDR3 in amino acids: CASSLSAGGTEAFF. CDR3 DNA sequence: TGTGCCAGCAGTTTATCGGCAGGAGGCACTGAAGCTTTCTTT.

Concerning this clonotype: A read error is likely, as this CDR3 ends without the conserved phenylalanine or tryptophan. The DNA is left out, because the CDR3 cannot be placed on it with certainty; the CDR3 is given as TCRdb lists it. The CDR3 reads CASSLALAGRTDTQYL. The chain has TRBV7-9 and TRBJ2-3; the table names TRBD2, a call not compared with the DNA. The CDR3 region is 16 residues in length, termini included. From germline, CDR1 is SEHNR and CDR2 FQNEAQ (reference sequence).

This clonotype was recorded at least ten times. V gene TRBV7-9 combines with J gene TRBJ2-7; the D is unclear. This CDR3 region has 15 residues. V lost 6 bases and J 2 bases, leaving 17 bases between the germline ends. CDR1 is SEHNR, CDR2 FQNEAQ, per germline (reference sequence). The CDR3 spells CASSTTKQNTYEQYF. The CDR3 DNA reads as TGTGCCAGCAGTACGACGAAACAAAACACCTACGAGCAGTACTTC.

This clonotype has a handful of counts. V and J are TRBV10-3 and TRBJ2-7; 10 bases map to TRBD2. The CDR3 has 13 amino acids. With V trimmed by 10 bases and J by 5 bases, 8 bases remained unmatched. Germline lookup yields CDR1 ENHRY and CDR2 SYGVKD. CDR3 DNA: TGTGCCACGGGGAGCGGGAGGGGCAACGAGCAGTACTTC. It specifies CATGSGRGNEQYF.